This T cell receptor beta chain originates from a study of blood T cell repertoires in COVID-19. Study-wide background: Donors in the United States, Italy and Spain gave samples during acute or convalescent COVID-19. PBMCs, B-cell-depleted T cells, or T cells provided the cDNA or gDNA that made up the material.

The CDR3 extends over 12 amino acids. Germline CDR1 and CDR2: GTSNPN and SVGIG (reference sequence). Trimming took off 4 bases at V and 8 bases at J, with 14 bases between the two ends. Original methodology: From reference gene primer amplification, estimates of nucleated cell counts were derived. The repertoire was sequenced with immunoSEQ multiplex PCR; TCRdb's copy has only in-frame clones and lacks some. V and J calls and clone size are copied from that table; D and trimming were computed from the DNA. The sample has some 83,000 clones; around 90% are singletons. The chain has TRBV30 and TRBJ1-2; D remains ambiguous. The receptor was isolated from a woman of 80 years or more with active or convalescent COVID-19. Sequenced: peripheral blood. This CDR3 reads CAWTDGLGGYTF. The CDR3 bases are TGTGCCTGGACGGATGGTCTCGGGGGCTACACCTTC.